The present entry profiles one T cell receptor beta chain with its context. Germline CDR1 and CDR2: SEHNR and FQNEAQ (reference sequence). V was trimmed by 4 bases and J by 8 bases, leaving 9 bases between them. This CDR3 contains 12 residues. The data were taken from a study of blood T cell repertoires in COVID-19. Original data processing: Amplification of reference gene primers was used by the study to estimate nucleated cell counts. The table came from immunoSEQ multiplex PCR; TCRdb's copy has only in-frame clones and leaves some out. V and J calls and clone size come straight from that table; D and trimming were deduced from the DNA. The sample shows around 20,000 clones, nearly 90% of them seen only once.

V usage is TRBV7-9 and J usage is TRBJ2-1; D possibly corresponds to TRBD2 (5 bases). The TCR was taken from a human donor with active COVID-19. The donor label of this sample is uncertain. Material: peripheral blood. Written as DNA, the CDR3 is TGTGCCAGCAGCTCGTATAGCGATGAGCAGTTCTTC. Protein product: CASSSYSDEQFF.